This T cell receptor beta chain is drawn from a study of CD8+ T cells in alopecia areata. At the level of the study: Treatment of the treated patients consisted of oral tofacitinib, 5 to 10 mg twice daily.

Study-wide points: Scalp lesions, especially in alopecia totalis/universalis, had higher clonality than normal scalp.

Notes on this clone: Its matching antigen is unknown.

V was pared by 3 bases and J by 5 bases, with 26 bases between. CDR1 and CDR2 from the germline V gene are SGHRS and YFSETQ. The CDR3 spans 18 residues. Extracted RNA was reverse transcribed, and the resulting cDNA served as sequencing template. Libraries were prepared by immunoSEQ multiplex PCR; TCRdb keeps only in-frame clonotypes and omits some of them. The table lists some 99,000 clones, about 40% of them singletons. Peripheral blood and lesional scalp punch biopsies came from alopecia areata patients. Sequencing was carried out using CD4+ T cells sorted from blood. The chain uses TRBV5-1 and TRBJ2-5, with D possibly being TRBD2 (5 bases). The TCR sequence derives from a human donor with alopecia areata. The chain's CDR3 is CASSSVFGNERDGETQYF. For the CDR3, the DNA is TGCGCCAGCAGCTCTGTTTTCGGGAACGAGAGGGATGGCGAGACCCAGTACTTC.